The 21 T cell receptor beta chains below come from one sample, sequenced in a study of metastatic and nonmetastatic thyroid tumors. TCRdb reassembled clones from the PCR reads with MiXCR. The sample records about 70,000 clones, around 18% being singletons. Thyroid surgery had not been preceded by any treatment in any patient. The sequenced material came from blood. These receptors were taken from a female donor with papillary thyroid cancer or a benign thyroid nodule (not recorded which). Some clones in this sample may be carry-over from other donors' samples.

This clone was recorded at least ten times. This chain joins TRBV7-8 and TRBJ1-1; 9 positions agree with TRBD1. Germline loops: CDR1 SGHVS, CDR2 FQNEAQ. The junction had 6 bases not matched to a gene; V was cut back by 5 bases and J by 2 bases. This CDR3 spans 15 amino acids. CDR3: CASSLRTGDNTEAFF. The CDR3 coding sequence is TGTGCCAGCAGCCTCCGGACAGGGGACAACACTGAAGCTTTCTTT.

The V call is TRBV19, the J call TRBJ2-1, with 14 nucleotides matching TRBD2. The CDR3 consists of 17 residues. From germline, CDR1 is LNHDA and CDR2 SQIVND (reference sequence). The V segment lost 6 bases and the J segment 7 bases; nucleotides outside the gene matches: 11. CDR3 DNA: TGTGCCAGTAGCCATGGAACCGGGACTAGCGGGAGAAATGAGCAGTTCTTC. This encodes CASSHGTGTSGRNEQFF.

This clone was found a few times. Here the CDR3 reads CASSLSRVSPLHF. In DNA form, the CDR3 reads TGTGCCAGCAGCTTATCGCGAGTTTCACCCCTCCACTTT. The rearrangement links TRBV7-8 to TRBJ1-6; D is undetermined. Germline V lookup: CDR1 SGHVS, CDR2 FQNEAQ. V lost 2 bases and J lost 9, with 8 bases in between. This CDR3 has 13 residues.

In its sample, this clone was seen many times. The gene calls are TRBV28 and TRBJ1-5; no reliable D call. V was cut by 3 bases and J by 4 bases, with 10 bases left in between. CDR3 length: 14 residues. Germline-derived CDR1 and CDR2 are MDHEN and SYDVKM. The CDR3 nucleotides read TGTGCCAGCAGTTTGGTACGGGGTAATCAGCCCCAGCATTTT. Its protein product is CASSLVRGNQPQHF.

In this sample, this clone turned up many times. V gene TRBV3-1 combines with J gene TRBJ2-7, with 10 bases fitting TRBD1. This CDR3 has 15 amino acids. The V and J ends lost 3 bases and 6 bases, in that order; junction bases with no gene match: 8. Germline lookup yields CDR1 LGHDT and CDR2 YNNKEL (reference sequence). The CDR3 nucleotides are TGTGCCAGCAGCCAGGGAGGGACAGGGGAACGCGAGCAGTACTTC. Translating it yields CASSQGGTGEREQYF.

This clone showed up many times. A much larger clone is a single base away; this may be a read error. This sample also contains other DNA sequences that code for the same CDR3. This sequence joins TRBV12-3 or TRBV12-4 and TRBJ2-7, with unresolved D. Deletions cut 8 bases from V and 1 base from J, with 6 bases between. This CDR3 is built from 11 residues. CDR3 sequence: CASATSYEQYF. Here the CDR3 DNA reads TGTGCCAGCGCCACTTCCTACGAGCAGTACTTC.

This clone was seen repeatedly, ten times or more. The CDR3 DNA reads TGCGCCAGCAGCTTGGCCAGGGGCTTGTTAACCGGGGAGCTGTTTTTT. Amino acids: CASSLARGLLTGELFF. The chain carries TRBV5-1 and TRBJ2-2; possibly TRBD1 for D (6 bases). The CDR3 is 16 residues long. Per germline, CDR1 SGHRS and CDR2 YFSETQ. Trimming removed 0 bases at V and 5 bases at J, with 14 bases between.

The table lists this clone with many counts. CDR3 sequence reads: CASSRSTGTSGNSNEQFF. The CDR3 nucleotides are TGTGCCAGCAGCCGATCCACCGGGACTAGCGGGAATTCCAATGAGCAGTTCTTC. The chain recombines TRBV11-3 with TRBJ2-1, with 13 bases that match TRBD2. Germline V CDR1 and CDR2: SGHNT, YENEEA. This CDR3 comprises 18 residues. The J segment lost 6 bases and the V segment lost 5 bases, leaving 13 bases of the junction unmatched.

Many counts were recorded for this clone. The V call is TRBV19, the J call TRBJ1-1; the match to TRBD1 covers 7 bases. CDR3 length: 13 amino acids. The germline gives CDR1 LNHDA, CDR2 SQIVND (reference sequence). After removal of 5 bases from V and 5 bases from J, the junction contained 5 bases not matched to a gene. DNA for the CDR3: TGTGCCAGTAGTTCAGGGGGTTGGACTGAAGCTTTCTTT. As protein: CASSSGGWTEAFF.

This clone has at least ten counts. The genes are TRBV30 and TRBJ2-4; no firm D call. This CDR3 contains 12 residues. Germline V gene lookup returns CDR1 GTSNPN and CDR2 SVGIG (reference sequence). V shed 5 bases and J shed 2 bases, with 7 bases lying between them. The CDR3 nucleotides are TGTGCCTGGGCCCCCTCCAAAAACATTCAGTACTTC. As protein: CAWAPSKNIQYF.

This clone was picked up a small number of times. A much larger clone is a single base away; this may be a read error. This chain joins TRBV10-1 and TRBJ2-1, with D maybe TRBD1 (6 bases). Germline CDR1 and CDR2: WNHNN and SYGVQD (reference sequence). This CDR3 has 18 residues. The CDR3 sequence: CASSPPGHQTSSYNEQLF. Here the CDR3 DNA reads TGCGCCAGCAGCCCTCCGGGACATCAGACGAGCTCCTACAATGAGCAGCTCTTC.

This clone has at least ten counts. This chain links TRBV5-1 with TRBJ1-3; the D is unclear. Trimming took off 4 bases at V and 0 bases at J, with 5 bases between the two ends. CDR1 is SGHRS and CDR2 is YFSETQ in the germline V gene. CDR3 length: 13 amino acids. CDR3 bases: TGCGCCAGCAGCCAATCCTCTGGAAACACCATATATTTT. It is translated as CASSQSSGNTIYF.

In this sample, this clone is medium-sized. The V gene is TRBV5-1, the J gene TRBJ2-7, with TRBD1 as a possible D gene (6 bases). Germline V lookup: CDR1 SGHRS, CDR2 YFSETQ. CDR3 length: 18 amino acids. Trimming cost V 4 bases and J 4 bases, with 27 bases left between them. In nucleotides, the CDR3 is TGCGCCAGCAGCATAAGGTCTAGGACAGAAAAGCGTGGGTACGAGCAGTACTTC. It specifies CASSIRSRTEKRGYEQYF. The variable domain in full, with the rest retrieved from reference TRBV5-1 and TRBJ2-7, is KAGVTQTPRYLIKTRGQQVTLSCSPISGHRSVSWYQQTPGQGLQFLFEYFSETQRNKGNFPGRFSGRQFSNSRSEMNVSTLELGDSALYLCASSIRSRTEKRGYEQYFGPGTRLTVT.

This clone was observed at least ten times. This sequence joins TRBV19 and TRBJ2-1, with 8 bases identical to TRBD2. The CDR3 has 16 residues. Germline trimming cut 4 bases from V and 7 bases from J; bases unmatched to any gene: 12. The V gene's germline CDR1 is LNHDA and CDR2 SQIVND (reference sequence). In DNA, the CDR3 is TGTGCCAGTAGTAGAGTCGTTTATAGCGGGATGAATGAGCAGTTCTTC. Amino acids: CASSRVVYSGMNEQFF.

V usage is TRBV20-1 and J usage is TRBJ1-1, with no clear D. This CDR3 region has 13 residues. The germline V gene encodes CDR1 DFQATT and CDR2 SNEGSKA (reference sequence). Trimming took 4 bases from V and 3 from J, leaving 12 bases between them. The CDR3 DNA reads as TGCAGTGCTATTGGGCCCCTTGACACTGAAGCTTTCTTT. Its protein product is CSAIGPLDTEAFF.

This clone has at least ten counts. CDR3 sequence: CASSQDPGFPAFF. The CDR3 nucleotides read TGCGCCAGCAGCCAAGATCCCGGTTTCCCAGCTTTCTTT. V is TRBV4-1 and J is TRBJ1-1; the D is unclear. This CDR3 spans 13 amino acids. Germline V gene sequence: CDR1 MGHRA, CDR2 YSYEKL. V was trimmed by 0 bases and J by 10 bases, leaving 12 bases between them.

The V gene is TRBV30, the J gene TRBJ1-2; D possibly corresponds to TRBD1 (5 bases). The CDR3 totals 14 residues. With 2 bases removed from V and 8 bases from J, the gap between germline ends came to 18 bases. Looked up from germline, CDR1 is GTSNPN and CDR2 is SVGIG (reference sequence). The CDR3 region is CAWSMYWQGGGYTF. The CDR3 DNA is TGTGCCTGGAGTATGTACTGGCAGGGCGGCGGCTACACCTTC.

The chain links TRBV6-1 to TRBJ2-7, with 11 bases lining up with TRBD2. This CDR3 comprises 16 residues. The ends lost 0 bases at V and 5 bases at J; junction bases unmatched: 6. Germline values: CDR1 MNHNS, CDR2 SASEGT. In DNA, the CDR3 is TGTGCCAGCAGTGAAGCGCTTCTAGCGGGAGGAGACGAGCAGTACTTC. Amino acids: CASSEALLAGGDEQYF.

The chain employs TRBV27 and TRBJ2-7; 7 bases match TRBD1. Germline V lookup: CDR1 MNHEY, CDR2 SMNVEV (reference sequence). The CDR3 extends over 16 amino acids. The junction had 12 bases not matched to a gene; V was cut back by 2 bases and J by 5 bases. This CDR3 reads CASSLGTTGDVNEQYF. CDR3 bases: TGTGCCAGCAGTTTAGGCACTACAGGGGACGTGAACGAGCAGTACTTC.

This clone was seen many times. The V gene is TRBV29-1, the J gene TRBJ2-1; 8 bases fit TRBD2. The V gene end was trimmed by 8 bases and the J gene end by 2 bases; junction bases not matched to a gene: 17. The CDR3 runs to 17 residues. CDR1 is SQVTM, CDR2 ANQGSEA, per germline. This CDR3 reads CSFRGLVSVHTYNEQFF. The CDR3 DNA is TGCAGCTTTAGGGGACTAGTGTCGGTCCATACCTACAATGAGCAGTTCTTC.

This chain joins TRBV4-2 and TRBJ2-3; 7 nucleotides align to TRBD2. Losses at the gene ends were 4 bases for V and 3 bases for J; bases not matched to a gene: 16. The CDR3 sequence is 18 residues long. Germline CDR1 reads LGHNA; CDR2 reads YNFKEQ. The CDR3 is CASSLRGRSASGTDTQYF. In DNA form, the CDR3 reads TGTGCCAGCAGCCTGAGGGGCCGGTCAGCTAGCGGAACAGATACGCAGTATTTT.